The subject of this entry is one T cell receptor (beta chain). Antigen unknown. Other nucleotide sequences from this sample produce the same CDR3. Positively selected for CCR7, the CD45RO-negative cells used as naive CD8 cells excluded terminally differentiated effector memory CD45RA+ cells. Recent acute infections and vaccinations were absent in the healthy HIV-negative adult donors. V gave up 6 bases and J gave up 2 bases, with 5 bases separating them. The CDR3 covers 11 residues. Germline assignment: CDR1 SNHLY and CDR2 FYNNEI. The authors ran the assay at deep level. Sequencing was performed with immunoSEQ multiplex PCR; in TCRdb, only in-frame clones are kept and a portion is missing. The top ten hold 0.95% to 1.5% of the sample, which has nearly 2 million clones, about 94% seen once. This entry is derived from a study of shared clonotypes between healthy human individuals. General study findings and limits: Sorted-subset sequencing, rarefaction showed, was incomplete despite large depth. The diversity represented, both genetic and in exposure history, was limited by few donors.

Material for sequencing was naive CD8+ T cells sorted from blood. This TCR was sampled from a young man in good health. V gene TRBV2 combines with J gene TRBJ2-7; unclear D gene. CDR3 DNA: TGTGCCAGCAGCCCAGCCTACGAGCAGTACTTC. Translated, it gives CASSPAYEQYF.